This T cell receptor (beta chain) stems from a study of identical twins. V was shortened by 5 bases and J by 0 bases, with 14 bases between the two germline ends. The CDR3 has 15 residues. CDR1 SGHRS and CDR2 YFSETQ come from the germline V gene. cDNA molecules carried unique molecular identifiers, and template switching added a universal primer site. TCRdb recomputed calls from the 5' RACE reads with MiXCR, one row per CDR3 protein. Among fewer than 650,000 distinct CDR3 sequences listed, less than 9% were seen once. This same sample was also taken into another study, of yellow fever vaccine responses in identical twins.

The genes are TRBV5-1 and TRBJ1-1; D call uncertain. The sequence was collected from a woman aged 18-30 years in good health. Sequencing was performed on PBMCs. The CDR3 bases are TGCGCCAGCAGGAGCAAGGGTACCATGAACACTGAAGCTTTCTTT. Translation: CASRSKGTMNTEAFF.